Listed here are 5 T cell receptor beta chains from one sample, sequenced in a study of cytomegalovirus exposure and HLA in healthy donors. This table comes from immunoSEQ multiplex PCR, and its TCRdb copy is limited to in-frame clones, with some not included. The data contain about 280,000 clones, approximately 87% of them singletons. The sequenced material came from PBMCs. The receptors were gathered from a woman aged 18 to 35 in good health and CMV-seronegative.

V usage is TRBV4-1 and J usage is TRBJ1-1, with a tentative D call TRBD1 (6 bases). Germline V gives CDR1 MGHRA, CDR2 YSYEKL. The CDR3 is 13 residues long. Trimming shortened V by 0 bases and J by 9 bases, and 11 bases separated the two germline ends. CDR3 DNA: TGCGCCAGCAGCCAAGATGGGGGGGCGAAAGCTTTCTTT. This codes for CASSQDGGAKAFF.

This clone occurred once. CDR3 nucleotide sequence: TGTGCCAGCAGTTCGGTTCTGGGCAACCCAATGGGCTACGAGCAGTACTTC. Its protein is CASSSVLGNPMGYEQYF. V is TRBV7-9 and J is TRBJ2-7; no reliable D call. Germline lookup yields CDR1 SEHNR and CDR2 FQNEAQ (reference sequence). The CDR3 runs 17 residues. Trimming left V 6 bases short and J 3 bases short, with 24 bases between.

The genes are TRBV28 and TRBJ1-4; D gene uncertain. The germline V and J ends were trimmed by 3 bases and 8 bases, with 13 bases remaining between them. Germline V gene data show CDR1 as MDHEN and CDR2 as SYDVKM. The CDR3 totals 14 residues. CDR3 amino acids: CASSFRQSGEKLFF. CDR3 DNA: TGTGCCAGCAGTTTCCGTCAGAGCGGGGAAAAACTGTTTTTT.

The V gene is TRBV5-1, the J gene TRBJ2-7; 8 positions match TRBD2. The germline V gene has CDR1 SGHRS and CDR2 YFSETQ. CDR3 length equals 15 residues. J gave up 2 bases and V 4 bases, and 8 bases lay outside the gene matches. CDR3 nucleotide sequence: TGCGCCAGCAGCAAGGGACTAGATGCAACCTACGAGCAGTACTTC. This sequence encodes CASSKGLDATYEQYF.

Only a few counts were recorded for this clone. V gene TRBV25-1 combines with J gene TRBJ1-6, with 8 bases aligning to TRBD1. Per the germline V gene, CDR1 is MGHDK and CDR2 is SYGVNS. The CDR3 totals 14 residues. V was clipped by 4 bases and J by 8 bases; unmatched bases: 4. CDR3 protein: CASSVGQGDSPLHF. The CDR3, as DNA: TGTGCCAGCAGTGTTGGACAGGGAGATTCACCCCTCCACTTT.